Listed below are T cell receptor beta chains from one sample, sequenced in a study of radiotherapy plus CTLA-4 blockade in lung cancer. Here immunoSEQ multiplex PCR was the method, and the copy in TCRdb shows in-frame clones only, minus some. The sample includes roughly 120,000 clones, roughly 80% of them seen just once. Material: peripheral blood, obtained from a patient treated with radiotherapy plus ipilimumab. The receptors stem from a human donor with non-small cell lung cancer who had a partial response to radiotherapy plus ipilimumab. Each CDR3 is given with its conserved first and last residue.

j_gene,v_gene,CDR3aa
TRBJ2-5,TRBV18,CASSPQDRETQYF
TRBJ1-5,TRBV5-1,CASSPGTGAQPQHF
TRBJ2-7,TRBV5-1,CASSLASGSGYEQYF
TRBJ2-1,TRBV7-9,CASSPPFRLAGINNEQFF
TRBJ1-1,TRBV12-5,CASGLEIADRGRNTEAFF
TRBJ1-3,TRBV28,CASSLWAVTSGNTIYF
TRBJ1-4,TRBV19,CASRETGLGGKLFF
TRBJ2-3,TRBV9,CASSPGGGPDTQYF
TRBJ2-2,TRBV5-1,CASSLGTGITGELFF
TRBJ1-4,TRBV7-7,CASSPSPTVPEKLFF
TRBJ2-5,TRBV7-7,CASSQEGYSQETQYF
TRBJ2-1,TRBV7-9,CASSPEIAHEQFF
TRBJ2-3,TRBV5-1,CASRTTGHSTDTQYF
TRBJ1-3,TRBV28,CAAGQGAAGNTIYF
TRBJ2-3,TRBV28,CASSSPGQGITDTQYF
TRBJ2-2,TRBV7-9,CASSPAGVEKTGELFF
TRBJ1-4,TRBV9,CASSVGGFEATNEKLFF
TRBJ1-3,TRBV7-9,CASSFTGGAPGNTIYF
TRBJ2-3,TRBV5-6,CASSDYRILTDTQYF
TRBJ2-1,TRBV6-5,CASSLAGGGQFF
TRBJ1-1,TRBV12-5,CASGLFMGTGGGDITEAFF
TRBJ1-5,TRBV18,CASSLRTRQGAEQPQHF
TRBJ2-3,TRBV19,CANPGDTQYF
TRBJ1-2,TRBV19,CASSNPGQGNYGYTF
TRBJ1-1,TRBV2,CASSGLRGSTEAFF
TRBJ2-1,TRBV6-4,CASSGLAGGRGEQFF
TRBJ2-7,TRBV10-1,CASSLTGASYEQYF
TRBJ2-3,TRBV5-1,CASSGGQPGTDTQYF
TRBJ2-5,TRBV5-1,CASSLGQQETQYF
TRBJ2-2,TRBV9,CASSARQGVSGELFF
TRBJ1-5,TRBV4-1,CASSQDEGSGMQPQHF
TRBJ1-4,TRBV4-1,CASSQRTGPMYSTNEKLFF
TRBJ1-4,TRBV7-2,CASSLRQRGEKLFF
TRBJ2-3,TRBV27,CASSPSWGGPSTDTQYF
TRBJ2-7,TRBV4-2,CASSQDSSGDEQYF
TRBJ2-5,TRBV5-8,CASSPLGGQETQYF
TRBJ2-2,TRBV12-5,CASGLGRPRNTGELFF
TRBJ2-7,TRBV2,CASRGTGNHEQYF
TRBJ1-1,TRBV6-5,CASSVEVYTEAFF
TRBJ2-5,TRBV18,CASSHRDSPKETQYF
TRBJ1-2,TRBV19,CASSMALLPQGEYTF
TRBJ1-3,TRBV5-1,CASSRGGGIGGNTIYF
TRBJ2-6,TRBV5-6,CAVTRGAGANVLTF
TRBJ2-1,TRBV7-7,CASSPRSSGRPGPWNEQFF
TRBJ2-1,TRBV4-1,CASSLQTGGHNEQFF
TRBJ1-1,TRBV6-6,CASILRQGDRGTEAFF
TRBJ2-7,TRBV6-5,CASSYSRTGAYEQYF